This record looks at one T cell receptor (beta chain) sequence and its context. This sample was included in a study of blood T cell repertoires in COVID-19. Study summary: PBMCs, B-cell-depleted T cells, or T cells provided the cDNA or gDNA that made up the material.

Per the study methods: From reference gene primer amplification, estimates of nucleated cell counts were derived. The data were produced by immunoSEQ multiplex PCR, yet TCRdb's version contains in-frame clones alone and is incomplete. V, J and clone size were drawn from that table, and D and trimming were deduced from the DNA. Here the sample spans 250,000 to 400,000 clones, around 87% being singletons. Germline V gives CDR1 SGHAT, CDR2 FQNNGV. The CDR3 spans 15 residues. Trimming took off 1 base at V and 1 base at J, with 10 bases between the two ends. The sample taken for sequencing was peripheral blood. This chain links TRBV11-2 with TRBJ2-5; D perhaps matches TRBD1 (5 bases). This sequence was found in a man aged 50 to 60 with active or convalescent COVID-19. The CDR3 is CASSLGDRGQETQYF. The CDR3 bases are TGTGCCAGCAGCTTAGGAGACAGAGGCCAAGAGACCCAGTACTTC.